Listed below are T cell receptor beta chains from one sample, sequenced in a study of T-cell memory formation after mild COVID-19. TCRdb redid the calling of the 5' RACE reads with MiXCR, one entry per CDR3 protein. The table has about 180,000 distinct CDR3 sequences, more than 15% seen once. The sequenced sample consisted of PBMCs or a T cell subset sorted from them (not recorded which). Receptor source: an adult woman who had mild COVID-19 (a few samples of this study predate the infection). Cell type and time point are not known. CDR3s include the opening cysteine and the closing phenylalanine or tryptophan. D genes are given only for firm matches. For some rows the clone size is stated as once, few or many, or as a class when expanded; others skip it.

CDR3nt	CDR3aa	abundance	v_gene	j_gene	d_gene	len
TGTGCCAGCAGCTCCTATAGCAATCAGCCCCAGCATTTT	CASSSYSNQPQHF	few	TRBV6-2/TRBV6-3	TRBJ1-5	-	13
TGTGCCACCAGTAGGACAGGAGGGGAGACCCAGTACTTC	CATSRTGGETQYF	-	TRBV24-1	TRBJ2-5	-	13
TGTGCCAGCAGCCAGCGGGCTTACAATGAGCAGTTCTTC	CASSQRAYNEQFF	-	TRBV6-5	TRBJ2-1	-	13
TGTGCCACCAAGAAGGGGGCAGGCTCCTACGAGCAGTACTTC	CATKKGAGSYEQYF	few	TRBV15	TRBJ2-7	TRBD1	14
TGTGCCAGCAGCCCGGGCGCGATGCGGTTCGAGCAGTACTTC	CASSPGAMRFEQYF	-	TRBV7-9	TRBJ2-7	-	14
TGTGCCAGTAGTACCCGGGACAACTCTGGGGCCAACGTCCTGACTTTC	CASSTRDNSGANVLTF	few	TRBV19	TRBJ2-6	-	16
TGTGCCAGCAGTTACCGGGGGGGAGTTGAGCAGTTCTTC	CASSYRGGVEQFF	-	TRBV6-5	TRBJ2-1	TRBD2	13
TGTGCCAGTACCATCGGGACTAGCAAATACCCAAGCACAGATACGCAGTATTTT	CASTIGTSKYPSTDTQYF	few	TRBV19	TRBJ2-3	TRBD2	18
TGTGCCAGCAGCTTGGGACAGGGGGCTCGAACAGATACGCAGTATTTT	CASSLGQGARTDTQYF	-	TRBV7-2	TRBJ2-3	TRBD1	16
TGCGCCAGCAGCTCCGGGACTAGCGGGCCTGATACGCAGTATTTT	CASSSGTSGPDTQYF	few	TRBV5-1	TRBJ2-3	TRBD2	15
TGTGCCAGCGACAGGGGCAATGAAAAACTGTTTTTT	CASDRGNEKLFF	-	TRBV6-1	TRBJ1-4	TRBD1	12
TGCGCCAGCAGCCAAGATAGAAACAGGGGTCACTATGGCTACACCTTC	CASSQDRNRGHYGYTF	-	TRBV4-3	TRBJ1-2	TRBD1	16
TGTGCCAGCAAGGCAGGCGGGCGGTACAATGAGCAGTTCTTC	CASKAGGRYNEQFF	few	TRBV7-9	TRBJ2-1	-	14
TGTGCCTGGAGTGGGGAACGGAATAATTCACCCCTCCACTTT	CAWSGERNNSPLHF	few	TRBV30	TRBJ1-6	-	14
TGCGCCAGCAGCAGAATTTCGACTGGCTCTGGGGCCAACGTCCTGACTTTC	CASSRISTGSGANVLTF	-	TRBV5-1	TRBJ2-6	-	17
TGTGCCAGCACTATCGACCGCTCTGGAAACACCATATATTTT	CASTIDRSGNTIYF	-	TRBV12-3/TRBV12-4	TRBJ1-3	-	14
TGTGCCAGCAGCCACTCTGGGGGCAGGGGTAATGAAAAACTGTTTTTT	CASSHSGGRGNEKLFF	few	TRBV7-2	TRBJ1-4	-	16
TGTGCCAGCAGTTTAGGCGACATTCAGTACTTC	CASSLGDIQYF	many	TRBV12-3/TRBV12-4	TRBJ2-4	-	11
TGCAGTGCTAGTCTCAGGACAGGAGAAGATACGCAGTATTTT	CSASLRTGEDTQYF	few	TRBV20-1	TRBJ2-3	TRBD1	14
TGTGCCAGCAGCTTGTTCTCAGGGGGCGGAACTAGCACAGATACGCAGTATTTT	CASSLFSGGGTSTDTQYF	-	TRBV5-4	TRBJ2-3	TRBD1	18